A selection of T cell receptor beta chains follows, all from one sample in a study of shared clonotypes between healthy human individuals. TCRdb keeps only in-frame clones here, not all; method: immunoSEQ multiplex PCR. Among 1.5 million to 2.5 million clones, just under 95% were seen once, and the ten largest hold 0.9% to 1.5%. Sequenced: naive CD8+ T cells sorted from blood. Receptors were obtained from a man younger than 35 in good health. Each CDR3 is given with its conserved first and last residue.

CDR3aa: CAWSGGQGTDTQYF; v_gene: TRBV30; j_gene: TRBJ2-3
CDR3aa: CASSASGGRWDEQFF; v_gene: TRBV10-1; j_gene: TRBJ2-1
CDR3aa: CASSAGLAVGEQYF; v_gene: TRBV13; j_gene: TRBJ2-7
CDR3aa: CSVVGGTDTQYF; v_gene: TRBV29-1; j_gene: TRBJ2-3
CDR3aa: CASSLGIGQGHYEQYF; v_gene: TRBV11-2; j_gene: TRBJ2-7
CDR3aa: CASCLGQGYNEQFF; v_gene: TRBV13; j_gene: TRBJ2-1
CDR3aa: CASSLAGQYNSPLHF; v_gene: TRBV7-6; j_gene: TRBJ1-6
CDR3aa: CASDAANTGELFF; v_gene: TRBV19; j_gene: TRBJ2-2
CDR3aa: CASSYVGDVETQYF; v_gene: TRBV27; j_gene: TRBJ2-5
CDR3aa: CASSWTTGSSTGELFF; v_gene: TRBV7-9; j_gene: TRBJ2-2
CDR3aa: CASSTKRDQNYEQYF; v_gene: TRBV19; j_gene: TRBJ2-7
CDR3aa: CASSSGTGEWDTQYF; v_gene: TRBV27; j_gene: TRBJ2-3
CDR3aa: CASSVEGSIHSGTQYF; v_gene: TRBV9; j_gene: TRBJ2-5
CDR3aa: CAWRVGQGTHEQYF; v_gene: TRBV30; j_gene: TRBJ2-7
CDR3aa: CASSILPRDTEAFF; v_gene: TRBV19; j_gene: TRBJ1-1
CDR3aa: CASSGGGGAWTF; v_gene: TRBV6-4; j_gene: TRBJ1-2
CDR3aa: CASSPRRGRGDTQYF; v_gene: TRBV7-9; j_gene: TRBJ2-3
CDR3aa: CASSQGAASTDTQYF; v_gene: TRBV4-3; j_gene: TRBJ2-3
CDR3aa: CAWWDTRYGYTF; v_gene: TRBV30; j_gene: TRBJ1-2
CDR3aa: CASSSRVWDTEAFF; v_gene: TRBV7-8; j_gene: TRBJ1-1
CDR3aa: CASSQLTGTPSGELFF; v_gene: TRBV4-3; j_gene: TRBJ2-2
CDR3aa: CASSTGTGRAGELFF; v_gene: TRBV6-5; j_gene: TRBJ2-2
CDR3aa: CASSLAVAGGPYEQYF; v_gene: TRBV5-1; j_gene: TRBJ2-7
CDR3aa: CASSIDEGRGQPQHF; v_gene: TRBV19; j_gene: TRBJ1-5
CDR3aa: CASSWYGGGGTDTQYF; v_gene: TRBV6-6; j_gene: TRBJ2-3
CDR3aa: CASSHGQGLTGEQYF; v_gene: TRBV6-5; j_gene: TRBJ2-7
CDR3aa: CASSLARGTRVAKNIQYF; v_gene: TRBV5-6; j_gene: TRBJ2-4
CDR3aa: CASSQEWWPSVYGGELFF; v_gene: TRBV4-1; j_gene: TRBJ2-2
CDR3aa: CASSNRDQGVVEQFF; v_gene: TRBV14; j_gene: TRBJ2-1
CDR3aa: CASSLSQGERAEAFF; v_gene: TRBV18; j_gene: TRBJ1-1
CDR3aa: CASSKDINTEAFF; v_gene: TRBV7-9; j_gene: TRBJ1-1
CDR3aa: CASSEQGGTGVVDGGYTF; v_gene: TRBV2; j_gene: TRBJ1-2
CDR3aa: CASSLHSGGDYNEQFF; v_gene: TRBV7-2; j_gene: TRBJ2-1
CDR3aa: CASSVRAAYEQYF; v_gene: TRBV6-1; j_gene: TRBJ2-7
CDR3aa: CASLSTVGVGPFF; v_gene: TRBV7-9; j_gene: TRBJ2-2
CDR3aa: CASSPGNPEQFF; v_gene: TRBV18; j_gene: TRBJ2-1
CDR3aa: CASSPLGGTYNEQFF; v_gene: TRBV4-1; j_gene: TRBJ2-1
CDR3aa: CASSLNDGTGAGNTIYF; v_gene: TRBV7-6; j_gene: TRBJ1-3
CDR3aa: CASSPPGDHDYGYTF; v_gene: TRBV16; j_gene: TRBJ1-2
CDR3aa: CASSHPGTDYNEQFF; v_gene: TRBV4-1; j_gene: TRBJ2-1
CDR3aa: CASSLGQTNTEAFF; v_gene: TRBV27; j_gene: TRBJ1-1
CDR3aa: CASTPPGDGETQYF; v_gene: TRBV6-6; j_gene: TRBJ2-5
CDR3aa: CASRGRTVSSYEQYF; v_gene: TRBV2; j_gene: TRBJ2-7
CDR3aa: CASSLDLAGEANEQFF; v_gene: TRBV11-3; j_gene: TRBJ2-1
CDR3aa: CASSDQANGELFF; v_gene: TRBV25-1; j_gene: TRBJ2-2
CDR3aa: CASSQPVRGGEQYF; v_gene: TRBV14; j_gene: TRBJ2-7
CDR3aa: CASSVTAYNEQFF; v_gene: TRBV5-6; j_gene: TRBJ2-1
CDR3aa: CASSYPPSYSNQPQHF; v_gene: TRBV28; j_gene: TRBJ1-5
CDR3aa: CASSQGGHVEAFF; v_gene: TRBV5-6; j_gene: TRBJ1-1
CDR3aa: CASRMGADTQYF; v_gene: TRBV27; j_gene: TRBJ2-3
CDR3aa: CASSLETGTGGKYEQYF; v_gene: TRBV7-2; j_gene: TRBJ2-7